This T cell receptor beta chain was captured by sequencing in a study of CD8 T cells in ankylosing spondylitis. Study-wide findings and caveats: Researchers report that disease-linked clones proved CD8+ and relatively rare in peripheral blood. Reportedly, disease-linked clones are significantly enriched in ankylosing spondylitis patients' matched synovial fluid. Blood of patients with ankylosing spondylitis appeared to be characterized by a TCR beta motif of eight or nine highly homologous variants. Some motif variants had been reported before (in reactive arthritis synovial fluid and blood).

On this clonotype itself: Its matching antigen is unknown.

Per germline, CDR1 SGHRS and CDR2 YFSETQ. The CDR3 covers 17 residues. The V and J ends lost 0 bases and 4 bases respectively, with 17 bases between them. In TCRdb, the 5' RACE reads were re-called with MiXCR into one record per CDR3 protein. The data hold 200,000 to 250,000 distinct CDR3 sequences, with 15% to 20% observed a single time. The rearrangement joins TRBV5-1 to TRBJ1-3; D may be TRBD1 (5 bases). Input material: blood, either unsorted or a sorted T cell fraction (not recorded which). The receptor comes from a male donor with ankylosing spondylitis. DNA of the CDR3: TGCGCCAGCAGCTTGGGGCAGGGAGGCACGAACGGAAACACCATATATTTT. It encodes CASSLGQGGTNGNTIYF.